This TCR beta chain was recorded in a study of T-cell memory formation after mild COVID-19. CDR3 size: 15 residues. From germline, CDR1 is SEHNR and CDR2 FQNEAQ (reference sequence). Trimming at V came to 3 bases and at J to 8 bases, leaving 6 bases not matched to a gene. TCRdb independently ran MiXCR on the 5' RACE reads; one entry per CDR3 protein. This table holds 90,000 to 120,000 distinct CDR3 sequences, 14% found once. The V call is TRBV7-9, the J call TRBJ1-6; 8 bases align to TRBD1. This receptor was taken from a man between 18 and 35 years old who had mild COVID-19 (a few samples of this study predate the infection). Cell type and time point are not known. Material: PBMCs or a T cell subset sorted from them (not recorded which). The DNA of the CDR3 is TGTGCCAGCAGCTTCCGGGACAGGCGATATTCACCCCTCCACTTT. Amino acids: CASSFRDRRYSPLHF.